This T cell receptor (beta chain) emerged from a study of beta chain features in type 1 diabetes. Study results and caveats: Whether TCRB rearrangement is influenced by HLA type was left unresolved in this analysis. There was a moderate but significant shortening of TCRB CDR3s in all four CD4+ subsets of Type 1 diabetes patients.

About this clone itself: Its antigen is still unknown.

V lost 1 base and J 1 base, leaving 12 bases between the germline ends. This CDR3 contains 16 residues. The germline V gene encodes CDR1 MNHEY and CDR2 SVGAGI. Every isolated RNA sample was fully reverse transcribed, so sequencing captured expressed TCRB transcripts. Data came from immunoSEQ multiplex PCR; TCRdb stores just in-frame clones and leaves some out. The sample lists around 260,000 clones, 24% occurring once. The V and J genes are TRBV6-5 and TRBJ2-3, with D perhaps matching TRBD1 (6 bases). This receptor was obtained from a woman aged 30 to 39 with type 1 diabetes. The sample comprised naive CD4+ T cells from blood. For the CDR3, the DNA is TGTGCCAGCAGTTACTTACAGGGCCTACGCACAGATACGCAGTATTTT. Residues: CASSYLQGLRTDTQYF.